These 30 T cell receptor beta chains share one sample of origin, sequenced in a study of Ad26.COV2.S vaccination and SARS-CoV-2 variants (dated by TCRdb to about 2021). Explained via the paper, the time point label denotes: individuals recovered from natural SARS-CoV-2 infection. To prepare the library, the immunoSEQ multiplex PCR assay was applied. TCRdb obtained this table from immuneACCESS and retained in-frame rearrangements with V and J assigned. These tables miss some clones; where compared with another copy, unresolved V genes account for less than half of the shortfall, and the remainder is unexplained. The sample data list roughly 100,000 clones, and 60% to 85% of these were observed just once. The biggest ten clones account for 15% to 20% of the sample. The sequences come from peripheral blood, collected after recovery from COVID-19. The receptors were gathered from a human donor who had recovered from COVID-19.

The chain's CDR3 is CAWREKETQYF. The CDR3 nucleotides read TGTGCCTGGAGGGAGAAAGAGACCCAGTACTTC. V and J are TRBV30 and TRBJ2-5, with no clear D. The CDR3 has 11 amino acids. The V end lost 3 bases, the J end lost 3 bases, and 5 bases lay between the germline ends. Germline CDR1 is GTSNPN and CDR2 is SVGIG (reference sequence).

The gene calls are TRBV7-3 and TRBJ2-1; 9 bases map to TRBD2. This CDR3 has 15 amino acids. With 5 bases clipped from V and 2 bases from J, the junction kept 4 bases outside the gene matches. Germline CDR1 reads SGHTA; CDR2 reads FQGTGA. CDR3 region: CASSLAGTAYNEQFF. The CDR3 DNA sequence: TGTGCCAGCAGCCTAGCGGGGACAGCCTACAATGAGCAGTTCTTC.

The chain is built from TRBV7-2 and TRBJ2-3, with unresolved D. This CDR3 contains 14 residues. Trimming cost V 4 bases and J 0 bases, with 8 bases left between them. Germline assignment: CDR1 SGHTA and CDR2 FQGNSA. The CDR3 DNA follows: TGTGCCAGCAGCTCGGAATCTAGCACAGATACGCAGTATTTT. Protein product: CASSSESSTDTQYF.

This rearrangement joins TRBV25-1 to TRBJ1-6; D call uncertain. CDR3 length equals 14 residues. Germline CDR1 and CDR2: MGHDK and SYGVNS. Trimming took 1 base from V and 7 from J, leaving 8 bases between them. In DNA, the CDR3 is TGTGCCAGCAGTGAATCGTTAGGGAATTCACCCCTCCACTTT. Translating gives CASSESLGNSPLHF.

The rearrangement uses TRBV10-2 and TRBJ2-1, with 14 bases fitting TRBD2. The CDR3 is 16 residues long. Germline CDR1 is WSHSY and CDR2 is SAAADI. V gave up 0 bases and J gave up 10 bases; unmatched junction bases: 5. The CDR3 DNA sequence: TGCGCCAGCAGTGAGTCGACTAGCGGGGGGGCCGTGGAGCAGTTCTTC. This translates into CASSESTSGGAVEQFF.

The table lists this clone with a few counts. CDR3 protein: CASSLDLVGEAFF. The CDR3, as DNA: TGTGCCAGCAGCTTAGATCTTGTCGGCGAAGCTTTCTTT. The rearrangement uses TRBV11-2 and TRBJ1-1; D remains ambiguous. CDR1 is SGHAT and CDR2 is FQNNGV in the germline V gene. Trimming left V 0 bases short and J 8 bases short, with 10 bases between. This CDR3 contains 13 residues.

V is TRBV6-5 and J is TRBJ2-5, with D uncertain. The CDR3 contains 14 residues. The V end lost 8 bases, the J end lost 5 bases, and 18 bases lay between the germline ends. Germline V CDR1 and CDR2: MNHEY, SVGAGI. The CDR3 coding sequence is TGTGCCAGCTCCCGTAGCCTATCTCAGGAGACCCAGTACTTC. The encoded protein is CASSRSLSQETQYF.

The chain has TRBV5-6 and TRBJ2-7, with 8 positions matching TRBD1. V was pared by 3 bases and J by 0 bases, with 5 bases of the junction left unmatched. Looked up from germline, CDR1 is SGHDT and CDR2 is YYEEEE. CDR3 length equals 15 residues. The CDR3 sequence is CASSSGTGFSYEQYF. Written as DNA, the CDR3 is TGTGCCAGCAGCTCCGGGACAGGATTCTCCTACGAGCAGTACTTC.

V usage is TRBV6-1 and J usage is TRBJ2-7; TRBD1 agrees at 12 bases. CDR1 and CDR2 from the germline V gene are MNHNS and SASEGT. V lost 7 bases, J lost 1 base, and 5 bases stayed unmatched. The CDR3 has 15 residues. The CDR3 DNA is TGTGCCAGCACCAAGGGACAGGGGGCATCCTACGAGCAGTACTTC. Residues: CASTKGQGASYEQYF.

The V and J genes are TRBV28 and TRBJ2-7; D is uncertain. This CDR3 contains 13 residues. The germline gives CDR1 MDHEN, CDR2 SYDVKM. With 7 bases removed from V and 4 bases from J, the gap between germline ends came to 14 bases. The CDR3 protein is CASKLGNLYEQYF. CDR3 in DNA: TGTGCCAGCAAGTTAGGGAATTTATACGAGCAGTACTTC.

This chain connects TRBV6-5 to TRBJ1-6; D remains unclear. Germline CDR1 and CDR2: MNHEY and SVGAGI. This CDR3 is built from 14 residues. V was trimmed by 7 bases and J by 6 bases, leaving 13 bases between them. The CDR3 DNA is TGTGCCAGCACCCTAGCCAACCTTAATTCACCCCTCCACTTT. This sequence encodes CASTLANLNSPLHF.

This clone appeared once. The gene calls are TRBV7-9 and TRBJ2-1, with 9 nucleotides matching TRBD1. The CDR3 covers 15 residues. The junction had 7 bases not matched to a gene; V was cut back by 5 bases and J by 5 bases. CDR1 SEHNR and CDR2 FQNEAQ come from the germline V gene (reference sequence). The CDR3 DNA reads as TGTGCCAGCAGCGAAACGGGACAGGGAAACAATGAGCAGTTCTTC. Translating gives CASSETGQGNNEQFF.

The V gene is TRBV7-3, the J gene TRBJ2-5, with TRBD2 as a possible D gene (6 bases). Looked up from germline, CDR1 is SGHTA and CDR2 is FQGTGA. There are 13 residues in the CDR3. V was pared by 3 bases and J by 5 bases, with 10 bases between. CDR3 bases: TGTGCCAGCAGCTTCGCGGGGAGCGAGACCCAGTACTTC. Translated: CASSFAGSETQYF.

In DNA form, the CDR3 reads TGTGCCAGCAAGAGGTCGTCTCTAGGCAATCAGCCCCAGCATTTT. Protein: CASKRSSLGNQPQHF. The chain combines TRBV6-5 with TRBJ1-5; no definite D call. V lost 7 bases to trimming and J lost 2 bases, with 15 bases between them. The CDR3 spans 15 residues. Germline loops: CDR1 MNHEY, CDR2 SVGAGI.

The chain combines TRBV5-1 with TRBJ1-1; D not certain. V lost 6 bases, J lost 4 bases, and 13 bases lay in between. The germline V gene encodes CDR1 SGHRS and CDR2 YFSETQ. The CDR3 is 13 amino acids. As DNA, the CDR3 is TGCGCCAGCATGAAGAAATCAGGCACTGAAGCTTTCTTT. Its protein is CASMKKSGTEAFF.

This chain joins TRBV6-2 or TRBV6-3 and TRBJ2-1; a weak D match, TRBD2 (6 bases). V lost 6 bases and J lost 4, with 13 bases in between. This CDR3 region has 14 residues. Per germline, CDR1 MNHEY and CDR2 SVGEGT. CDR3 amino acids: CASSPAGPYNEQFF. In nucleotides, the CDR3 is TGTGCCAGCAGCCCCGCGGGGCCATACAATGAGCAGTTCTTC.

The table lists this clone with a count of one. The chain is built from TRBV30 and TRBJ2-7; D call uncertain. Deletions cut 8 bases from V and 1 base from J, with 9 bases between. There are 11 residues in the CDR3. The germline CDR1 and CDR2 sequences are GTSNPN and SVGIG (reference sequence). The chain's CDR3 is CAGSESYEQYF. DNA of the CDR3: TGTGCCGGAAGTGAATCCTACGAGCAGTACTTC.

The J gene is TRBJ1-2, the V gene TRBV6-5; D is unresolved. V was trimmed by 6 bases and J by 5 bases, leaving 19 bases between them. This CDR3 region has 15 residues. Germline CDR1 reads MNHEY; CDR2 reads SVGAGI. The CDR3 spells CASRNTALARYGYTF. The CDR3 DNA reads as TGTGCCAGCAGAAACACGGCCCTAGCTCGATATGGCTACACCTTC.

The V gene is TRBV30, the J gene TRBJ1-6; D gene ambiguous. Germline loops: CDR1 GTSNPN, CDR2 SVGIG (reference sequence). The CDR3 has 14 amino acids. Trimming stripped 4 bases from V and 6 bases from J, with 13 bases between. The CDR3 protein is CAWTWARGNSPLHF. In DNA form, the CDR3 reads TGTGCCTGGACCTGGGCTCGGGGTAATTCACCCCTCCACTTT. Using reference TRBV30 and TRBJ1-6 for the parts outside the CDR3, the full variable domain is SQTIHQWPATLVQPVGSPLSLECTVEGTSNPNLYWYRQAAGRGLQLLFYSVGIGQISSEVPQNLSASRPQDRQFILSSKKLLLSDSGFYLCAWTWARGNSPLHFGNGTRLTVT.

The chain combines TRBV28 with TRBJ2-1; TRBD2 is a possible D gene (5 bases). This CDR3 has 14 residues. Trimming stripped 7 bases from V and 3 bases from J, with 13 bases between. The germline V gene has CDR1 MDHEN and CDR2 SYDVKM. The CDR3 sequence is CASMKAGDYNEQFF. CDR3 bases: TGTGCCAGCATGAAGGCCGGGGACTACAATGAGCAGTTCTTC.

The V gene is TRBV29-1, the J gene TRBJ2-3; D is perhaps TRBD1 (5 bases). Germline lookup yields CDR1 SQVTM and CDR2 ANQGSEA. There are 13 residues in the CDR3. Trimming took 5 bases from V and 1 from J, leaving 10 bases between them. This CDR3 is CSVQIQGTDTQYF. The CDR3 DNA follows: TGCAGCGTTCAAATACAGGGCACAGATACGCAGTATTTT.

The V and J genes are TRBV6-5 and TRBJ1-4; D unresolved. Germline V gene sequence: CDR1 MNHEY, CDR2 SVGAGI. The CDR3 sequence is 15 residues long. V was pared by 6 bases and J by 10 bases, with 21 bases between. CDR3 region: CASRQQTQVTGKLFF. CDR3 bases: TGTGCCAGCAGACAACAGACCCAGGTGACGGGAAAACTGTTTTTT.

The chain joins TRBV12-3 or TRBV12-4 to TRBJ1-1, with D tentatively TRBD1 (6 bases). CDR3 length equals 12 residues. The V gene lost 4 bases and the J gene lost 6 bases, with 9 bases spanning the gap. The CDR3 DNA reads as TGTGCCAGCAGTTCAGGGGTAGCTGAAGCTTTCTTT. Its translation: CASSSGVAEAFF.

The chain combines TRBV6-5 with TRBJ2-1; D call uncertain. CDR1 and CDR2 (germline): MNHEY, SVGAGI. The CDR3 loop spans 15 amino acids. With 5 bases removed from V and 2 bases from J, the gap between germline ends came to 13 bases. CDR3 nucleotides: TGTGCCAGCAGTCCCCAGCTAGGAACCTACAATGAGCAGTTCTTC. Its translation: CASSPQLGTYNEQFF.

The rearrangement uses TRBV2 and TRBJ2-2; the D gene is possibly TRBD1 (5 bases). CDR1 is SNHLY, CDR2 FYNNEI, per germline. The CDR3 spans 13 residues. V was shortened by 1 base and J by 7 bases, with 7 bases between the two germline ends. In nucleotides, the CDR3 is TGTGCCAGCAGTGAAGAGGGGCTCGGGGAGCTGTTTTTT. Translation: CASSEEGLGELFF.

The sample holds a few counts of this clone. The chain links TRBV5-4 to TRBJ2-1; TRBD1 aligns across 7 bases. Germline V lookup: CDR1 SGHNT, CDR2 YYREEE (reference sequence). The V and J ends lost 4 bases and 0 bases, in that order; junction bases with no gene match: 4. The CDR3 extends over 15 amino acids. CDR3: CASSPDRSSYNEQFF. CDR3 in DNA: TGTGCCAGCAGCCCGGACAGGAGCTCCTACAATGAGCAGTTCTTC.

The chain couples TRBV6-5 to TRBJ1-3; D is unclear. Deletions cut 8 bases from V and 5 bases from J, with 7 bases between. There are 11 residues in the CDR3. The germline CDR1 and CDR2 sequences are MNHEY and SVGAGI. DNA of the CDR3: TGTGCCAGCCCCCTTAGAAACACCATATATTTT. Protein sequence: CASPLRNTIYF.

The CDR3 nucleotides are TGTGCCATCAAGGCGGGTAGCGGGGAAATCTACGAGCAGTACTTC. It specifies CAIKAGSGEIYEQYF. The chain carries TRBV10-3 and TRBJ2-7; 8 bases are shared with TRBD2. CDR3 length: 15 amino acids. Germline V gene sequence: CDR1 ENHRY, CDR2 SYGVKD. V trimming: 7 bases; J trimming: 3 bases; junction bases outside the gene matches: 11.

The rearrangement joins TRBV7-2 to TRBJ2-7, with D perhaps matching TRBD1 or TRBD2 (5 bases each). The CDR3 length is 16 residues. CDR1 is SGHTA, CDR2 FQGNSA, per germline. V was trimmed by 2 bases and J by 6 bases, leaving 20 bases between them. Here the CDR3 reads CASSLISRGPASEQYF. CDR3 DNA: TGTGCCAGCAGCTTAATCTCCCGGGGCCCCGCCTCCGAGCAGTACTTC.

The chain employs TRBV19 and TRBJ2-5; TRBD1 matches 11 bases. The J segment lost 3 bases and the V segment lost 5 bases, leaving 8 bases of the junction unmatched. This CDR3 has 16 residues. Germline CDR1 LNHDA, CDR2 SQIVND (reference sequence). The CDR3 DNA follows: TGTGCCAGTAGTTTTGGACAGGGGGCGGGGGAAGAGACCCAGTACTTC. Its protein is CASSFGQGAGEETQYF.